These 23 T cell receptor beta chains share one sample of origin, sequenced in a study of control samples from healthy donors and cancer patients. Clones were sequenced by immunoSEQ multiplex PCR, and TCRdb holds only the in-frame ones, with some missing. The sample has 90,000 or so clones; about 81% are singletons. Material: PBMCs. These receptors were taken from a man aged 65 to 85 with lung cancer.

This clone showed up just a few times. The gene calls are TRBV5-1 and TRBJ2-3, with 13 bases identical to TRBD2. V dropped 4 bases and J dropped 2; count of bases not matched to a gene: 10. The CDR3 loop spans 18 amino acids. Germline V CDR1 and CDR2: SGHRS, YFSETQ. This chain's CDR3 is CASSLRPGLAGATDTQYF. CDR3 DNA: TGCGCCAGCAGCCTCCGCCCCGGACTAGCGGGGGCCACAGATACGCAGTATTTT.

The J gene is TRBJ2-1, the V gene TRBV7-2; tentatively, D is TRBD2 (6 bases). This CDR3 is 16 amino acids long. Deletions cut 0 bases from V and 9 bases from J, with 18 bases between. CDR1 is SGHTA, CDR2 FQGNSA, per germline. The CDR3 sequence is CASSLARPSEGSEQFF. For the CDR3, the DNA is TGTGCCAGCAGCTTAGCGAGGCCTAGCGAGGGCAGTGAGCAGTTCTTC.

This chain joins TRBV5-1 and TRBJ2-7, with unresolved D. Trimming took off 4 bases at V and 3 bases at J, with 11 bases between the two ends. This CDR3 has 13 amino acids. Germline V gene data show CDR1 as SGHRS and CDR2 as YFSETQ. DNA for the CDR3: TGCGCCAGCAGCGGAGACGGGTTCTACGAGCAGTACTTC. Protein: CASSGDGFYEQYF. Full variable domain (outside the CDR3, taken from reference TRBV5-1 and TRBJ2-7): KAGVTQTPRYLIKTRGQQVTLSCSPISGHRSVSWYQQTPGQGLQFLFEYFSETQRNKGNFPGRFSGRQFSNSRSEMNVSTLELGDSALYLCASSGDGFYEQYFGPGTRLTVT.

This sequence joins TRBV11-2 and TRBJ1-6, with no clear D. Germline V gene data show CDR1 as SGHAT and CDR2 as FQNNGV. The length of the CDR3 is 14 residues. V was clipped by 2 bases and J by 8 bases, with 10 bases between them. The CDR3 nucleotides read TGTGCCAGCAGCTTAAGCGACGGCGATTCACCCCTCCACTTT. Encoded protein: CASSLSDGDSPLHF.

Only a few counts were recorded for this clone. In DNA, the CDR3 is TGTGCCAGCAGCCAAGATATGGCTTCGACGGTTAAAAACATTCAGTACTTC. Amino acid sequence: CASSQDMASTVKNIQYF. This chain joins TRBV4-2 and TRBJ2-4, with D hard to call. This CDR3 is 17 amino acids long. The ends were cut back, 0 bases at V and 4 bases at J, with 16 bases in the middle. Germline CDR1 LGHNA, CDR2 YNFKEQ.

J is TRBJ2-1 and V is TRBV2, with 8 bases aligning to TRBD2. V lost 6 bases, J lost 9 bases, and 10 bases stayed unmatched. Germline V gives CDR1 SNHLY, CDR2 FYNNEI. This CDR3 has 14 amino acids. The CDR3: CASSARSGAGEQFF. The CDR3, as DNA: TGTGCCAGCAGCGCTCGTAGCGGGGCGGGTGAGCAGTTCTTC. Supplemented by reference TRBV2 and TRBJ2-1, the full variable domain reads EPEVTQTPSHQVTQMGQEVILRCVPISNHLYFYWYRQILGQKVEFLVSFYNNEISEKSEIFDDQFSVERPDGSNFTLKIRSTKLEDSAMYFCASSARSGAGEQFFGPGTRLTVL.

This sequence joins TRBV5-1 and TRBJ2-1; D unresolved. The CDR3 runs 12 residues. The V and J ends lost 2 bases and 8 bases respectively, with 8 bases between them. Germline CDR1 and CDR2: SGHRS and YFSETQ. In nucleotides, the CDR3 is TGCGCCAGCAGCTTTTCAGGCGATGAGCAGTTCTTC. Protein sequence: CASSFSGDEQFF.

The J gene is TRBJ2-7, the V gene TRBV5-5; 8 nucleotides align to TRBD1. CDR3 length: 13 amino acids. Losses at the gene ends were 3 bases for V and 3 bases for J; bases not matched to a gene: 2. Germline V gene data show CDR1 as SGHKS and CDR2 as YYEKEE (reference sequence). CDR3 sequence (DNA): TGTGCCAGCAGCTCGGGACAGGTCTACGAGCAGTACTTC. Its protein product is CASSSGQVYEQYF.

CDR3 nucleotides: TGTGCCAGCAGCTTAGAGACTAGCGGGGGGTACGAGCAGTACTTC. This encodes CASSLETSGGYEQYF. The V gene is TRBV7-2, the J gene TRBJ2-7; TRBD2 aligns across 13 bases. Germline lookup yields CDR1 SGHTA and CDR2 FQGNSA. The CDR3 totals 15 residues. The V gene end was trimmed by 1 base and the J gene end by 4 bases; junction bases not matched to a gene: 1.

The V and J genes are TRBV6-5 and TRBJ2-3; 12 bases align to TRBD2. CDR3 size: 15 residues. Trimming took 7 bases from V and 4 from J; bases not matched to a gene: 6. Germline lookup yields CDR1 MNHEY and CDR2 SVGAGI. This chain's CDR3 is CASKATSGGPDTQYF. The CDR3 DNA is TGTGCCAGCAAGGCGACTAGCGGGGGCCCAGATACGCAGTATTTT.

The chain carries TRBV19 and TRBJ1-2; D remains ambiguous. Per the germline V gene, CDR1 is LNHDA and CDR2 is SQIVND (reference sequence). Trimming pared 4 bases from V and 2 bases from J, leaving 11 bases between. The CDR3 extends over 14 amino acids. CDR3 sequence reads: CASSNPYENYGYTF. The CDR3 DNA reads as TGTGCCAGTAGTAACCCCTATGAGAACTATGGCTACACCTTC.

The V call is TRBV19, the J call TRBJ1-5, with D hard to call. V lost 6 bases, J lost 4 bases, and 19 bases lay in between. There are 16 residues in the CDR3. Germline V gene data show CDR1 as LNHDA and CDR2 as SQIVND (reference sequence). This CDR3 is CASSWAGRSGNQPQHF. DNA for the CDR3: TGTGCCAGTAGCTGGGCCGGACGGAGTGGGAATCAGCCCCAGCATTTT.

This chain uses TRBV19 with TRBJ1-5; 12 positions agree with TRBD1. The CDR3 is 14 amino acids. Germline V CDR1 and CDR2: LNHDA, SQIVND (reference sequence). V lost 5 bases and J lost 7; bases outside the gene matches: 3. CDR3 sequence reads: CASSVGQGAQPQHF. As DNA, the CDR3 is TGTGCCAGTAGTGTGGGACAGGGGGCCCAGCCCCAGCATTTT. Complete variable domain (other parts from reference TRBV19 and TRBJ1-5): DGGITQSPKYLFRKEGQNVTLSCEQNLNHDAMYWYRQDPGQGLRLIYYSQIVNDFQKGDIAEGYSVSREKKESFPLTVTSAQKNPTAFYLCASSVGQGAQPQHFGDGTRLSIL.

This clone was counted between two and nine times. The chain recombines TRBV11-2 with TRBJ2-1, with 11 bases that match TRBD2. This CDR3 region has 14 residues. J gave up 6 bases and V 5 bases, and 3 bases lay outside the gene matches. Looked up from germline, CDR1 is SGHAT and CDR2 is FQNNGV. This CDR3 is CASSPGLAGNEQFF. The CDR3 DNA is TGTGCCAGCAGCCCCGGACTAGCGGGCAATGAGCAGTTCTTC.

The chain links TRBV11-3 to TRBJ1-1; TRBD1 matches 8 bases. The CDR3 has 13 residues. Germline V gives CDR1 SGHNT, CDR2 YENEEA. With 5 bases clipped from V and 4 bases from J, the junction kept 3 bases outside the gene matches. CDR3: CASSATGVTEAFF. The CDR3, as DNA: TGTGCCAGCAGCGCGACAGGGGTCACTGAAGCTTTCTTT.

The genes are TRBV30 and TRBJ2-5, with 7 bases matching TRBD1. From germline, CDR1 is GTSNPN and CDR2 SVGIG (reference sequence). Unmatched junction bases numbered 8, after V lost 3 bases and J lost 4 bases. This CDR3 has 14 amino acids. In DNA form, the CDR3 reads TGTGCCTGGAGAGTCACAGGGGTCTTAGAGACCCAGTACTTC. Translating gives CAWRVTGVLETQYF.

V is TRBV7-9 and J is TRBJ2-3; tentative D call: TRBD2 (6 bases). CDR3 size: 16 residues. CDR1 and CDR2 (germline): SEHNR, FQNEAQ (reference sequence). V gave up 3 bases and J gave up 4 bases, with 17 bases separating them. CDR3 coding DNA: TGTGCCAGCAGCTTGTCCGGGGCGGGGACCGCAGATACGCAGTATTTT. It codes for CASSLSGAGTADTQYF.

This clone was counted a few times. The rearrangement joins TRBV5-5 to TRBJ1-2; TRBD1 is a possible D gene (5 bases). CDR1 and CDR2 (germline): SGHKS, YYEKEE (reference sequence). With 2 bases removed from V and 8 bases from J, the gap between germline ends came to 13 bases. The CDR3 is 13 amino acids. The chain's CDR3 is CASSLWQGGGYTF. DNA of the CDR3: TGTGCCAGCAGCTTATGGCAGGGAGGGGGCTACACCTTC.

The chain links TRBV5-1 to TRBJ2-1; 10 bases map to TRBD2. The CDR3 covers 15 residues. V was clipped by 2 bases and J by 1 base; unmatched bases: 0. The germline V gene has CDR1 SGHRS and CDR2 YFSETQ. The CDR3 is CASSFSGGSYNEQFF. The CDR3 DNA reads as TGCGCCAGCAGCTTTAGCGGGGGGTCCTACAATGAGCAGTTCTTC.

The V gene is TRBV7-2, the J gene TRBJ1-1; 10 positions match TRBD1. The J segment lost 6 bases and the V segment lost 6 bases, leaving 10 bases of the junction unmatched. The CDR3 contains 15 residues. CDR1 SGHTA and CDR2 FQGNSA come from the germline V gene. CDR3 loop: CASRSGTGVSSEAFF. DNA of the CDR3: TGTGCCAGCAGGTCCGGGACAGGGGTTTCATCTGAAGCTTTCTTT.

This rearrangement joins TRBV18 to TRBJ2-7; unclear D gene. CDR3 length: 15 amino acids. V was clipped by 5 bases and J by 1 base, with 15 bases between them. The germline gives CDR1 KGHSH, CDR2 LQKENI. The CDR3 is CASSRSGPPSYEQYF. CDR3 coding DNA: TGTGCCAGCTCAAGGAGTGGGCCTCCTTCCTACGAGCAGTACTTC.

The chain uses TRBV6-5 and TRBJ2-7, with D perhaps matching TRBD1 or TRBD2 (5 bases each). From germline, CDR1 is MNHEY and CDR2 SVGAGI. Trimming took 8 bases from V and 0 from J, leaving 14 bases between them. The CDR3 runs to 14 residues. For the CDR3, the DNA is TGTGCCAGCCAGGGTCTAGGGAGCTCCTACGAGCAGTACTTC. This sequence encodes CASQGLGSSYEQYF.

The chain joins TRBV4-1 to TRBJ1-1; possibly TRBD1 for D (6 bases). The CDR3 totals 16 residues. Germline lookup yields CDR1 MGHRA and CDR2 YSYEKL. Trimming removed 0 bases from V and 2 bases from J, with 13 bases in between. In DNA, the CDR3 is TGCGCCAGCAGCCAAGAGCGTAGGACAGTTAACACTGAAGCTTTCTTT. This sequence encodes CASSQERRTVNTEAFF.